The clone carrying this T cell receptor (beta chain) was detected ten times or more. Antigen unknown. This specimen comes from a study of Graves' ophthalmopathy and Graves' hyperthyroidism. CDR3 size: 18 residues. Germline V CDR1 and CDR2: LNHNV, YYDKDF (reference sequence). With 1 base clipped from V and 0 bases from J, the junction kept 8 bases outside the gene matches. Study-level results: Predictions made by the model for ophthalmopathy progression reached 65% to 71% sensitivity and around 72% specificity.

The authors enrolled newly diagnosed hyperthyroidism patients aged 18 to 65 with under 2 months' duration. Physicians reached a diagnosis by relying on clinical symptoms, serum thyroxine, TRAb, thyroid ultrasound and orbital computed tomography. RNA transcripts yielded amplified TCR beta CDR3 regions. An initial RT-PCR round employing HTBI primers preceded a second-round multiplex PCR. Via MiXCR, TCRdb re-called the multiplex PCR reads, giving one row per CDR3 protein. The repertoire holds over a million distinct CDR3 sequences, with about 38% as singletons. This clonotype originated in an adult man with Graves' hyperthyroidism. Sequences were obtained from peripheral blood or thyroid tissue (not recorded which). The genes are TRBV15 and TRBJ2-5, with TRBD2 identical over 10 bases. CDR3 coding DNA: TGTGCCACCAGCAGAGGAGGGGCTAGCGGGAGAGACCAAGAGACCCAGTACTTC. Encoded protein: CATSRGGASGRDQETQYF. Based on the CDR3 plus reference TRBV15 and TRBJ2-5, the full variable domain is DAMVIQNPRYQVTQFGKPVTLSCSQTLNHNVMYWYQQKSSQAPKLLFHYYDKDFNNEADTPDNFQSRRPNTSFCFLDIRSPGLGDTAMYLCATSRGGASGRDQETQYFGPGTRLLVL.